This is a list of T cell receptor beta chains from one sample in a study of technical replicates of blood from a few donors. The repertoire was sequenced with immunoSEQ multiplex PCR; TCRdb's copy has only in-frame clones and lacks some. The sample holds approximately 76,000 clones, 86% seen once. The source material was PBMCs. These receptor sequences come from a human donor in good health. Some clones in this sample may be carry-over from other donors' samples. Both conserved end residues are part of each CDR3. D genes are given only for firm matches. Rows give clone size only sometimes, using once, few, many, or a class for an expanded clone.

clone size,V gene,D gene,J gene,CDR3 DNA,CDR3 protein
-,TRBV7-8,-,TRBJ1-5,TGTGCCAGCAGCTCGGGTCTCCCCGGTGGTCAGCCCCAGCATTTT,CASSSGLPGGQPQHF
-,TRBV30,TRBD1,TRBJ2-7,TGTGCCTGGAGTGCGGACAGGGGTTTCGAGCAGTACTTC,CAWSADRGFEQYF
-,TRBV6-5,-,TRBJ2-5,TGTGCCAGCAGTTACGACGGGACAAAGTACTTC,CASSYDGTKYF
-,TRBV7-2,-,TRBJ2-7,TGTGCCAGCATCCCCACGAGGGGCGGGACCTACGAGCAGTACTTC,CASIPTRGGTYEQYF
-,TRBV9,TRBD2,TRBJ2-3,TGTGCCAGCAGCGTAGGGGGTAGCGGGGGACGAAGCACAGATACGCAGTATTTT,CASSVGGSGGRSTDTQYF
once,TRBV7-8,-,TRBJ2-7,TGTGCCAGCAGCTTAGGACAGATTGCTTCCGAGCAGTACTTC,CASSLGQIASEQYF
once,TRBV29-1,TRBD1,TRBJ2-1,TGCAGCCAAGGGACAGGGGGTTACAATGAGCAGTTCTTC,CSQGTGGYNEQFF
-,TRBV7-2,-,TRBJ1-2,TGTGCCAGCAGCTTAGCCAGTTCTAACTATGGCTACACCTTC,CASSLASSNYGYTF
-,TRBV6-6,-,TRBJ1-2,TGTGCCAGCCACCCGGTAGGCGGAGCCTTCTATGGCTACACCTTC,CASHPVGGAFYGYTF
-,TRBV7-9,-,TRBJ1-3,TGTGCCAGCAGCTTAGCGACGGGAGACTCTGGAAACACCATATATTTT,CASSLATGDSGNTIYF
-,TRBV9,TRBD1,TRBJ2-2,TGTGCCAGCAGCGCGACAGGGACCGGGGAGCTGTTTTTT,CASSATGTGELFF
many,TRBV27,-,TRBJ2-7,TGTGCCAGCAGTTTTGCGGGTCCTTCCTACGAGCAGTACTTC,CASSFAGPSYEQYF
-,TRBV4-2,TRBD2,TRBJ2-3,TGTGCCAGCAGCCGGGTGGGACTAGCGGGAGGGCCGGAAGATACGCAGTATTTT,CASSRVGLAGGPEDTQYF
once,TRBV15,-,TRBJ2-7,TGTGCCACCAGCAAAAGCGGGTTTAGCTCCTACGAGCAGTACTTC,CATSKSGFSSYEQYF
-,TRBV15,-,TRBJ1-1,TGTGCCACCAGCAGAGCGGGGGGGACCGTAGCTTTCTTT,CATSRAGGTVAFF
-,TRBV18,TRBD1,TRBJ2-1,TGTGCCAGCTCACCAGGGACAGGGGCCAATGAGCAGTTCTTC,CASSPGTGANEQFF
-,TRBV5-1,-,TRBJ2-5,TGCGCCAGCAGCCCCCGGGGGGAGGGACAAGAGACCCGGTACTTC,CASSPRGEGQETRYF